Here is one TCR beta chain with its context. The data stem from a study of blood T cell repertoires in COVID-19. About the study: The origin of the acute and convalescent COVID-19 samples was the United States, Italy and Spain. Sample material is recorded as cDNA or gDNA derived from T cells, B-cell-depleted T cells, or PBMCs.

In the original analysis: The assay estimated nucleated cells by amplifying reference gene primers. Libraries were prepared by immunoSEQ multiplex PCR; TCRdb keeps only in-frame clonotypes and omits some of them. From that table come the V and J calls and clone size; the DNA was used to work out D and trimming. The sample contains 180,000 or so clones, approximately 86% of which appear only once. The TCR was taken from a woman aged 45 to 65 with acute or convalescent COVID-19. Sequencing used peripheral blood.

The DNA of the CDR3 is TGTGCCAGCAGCTTTTTAGGACAGTTAGCCAAAAACATTCAGTACTTC. The encoded protein is CASSFLGQLAKNIQYF. The J gene is TRBJ2-4, the V gene TRBV11-2; a weak D match, TRBD1 (6 bases). The V gene's germline CDR1 is SGHAT and CDR2 FQNNGV. Trimming left V 3 bases short and J 0 bases short, with 12 bases between. This CDR3 region has 16 residues.